A single sample gave rise to the 23 T cell receptor beta chains below, sequenced in a study of blood T cell repertoires in COVID-19. Some clones are missing from TCRdb's copy, which holds only in-frame ones; the method was immunoSEQ multiplex PCR. The data contain under 100,000 clones, 89% of them singletons. The specimen sequenced was peripheral blood. These receptors were collected from a woman aged 70-85 years with acute or convalescent COVID-19.

The chain links TRBV6-1 to TRBJ1-4; D gene ambiguous. V gave up 1 base and J gave up 11 bases, with 14 bases separating them. The CDR3 length is 14 residues. Looked up from germline, CDR1 is MNHNS and CDR2 is SASEGT. The CDR3 sequence: CASSEEQLMIKLFF. CDR3 nucleotides: TGTGCCAGCAGTGAAGAGCAACTAATGATCAAACTGTTTTTT.

The V call is TRBV27, the J call TRBJ1-2; 7 bases line up with TRBD1. Germline-derived CDR1 and CDR2 are MNHEY and SMNVEV (reference sequence). The CDR3 contains 16 residues. Trimming at V came to 3 bases and at J to 6 bases, leaving 13 bases not matched to a gene. The CDR3 protein is CASSFYGGQRLDGYTF. In DNA, the CDR3 is TGTGCCAGCAGTTTCTACGGGGGACAGAGGTTAGATGGCTACACCTTC.

This clone turned up a few times. The rearrangement joins TRBV7-2 to TRBJ1-5; D unclear. CDR1 and CDR2 (germline): SGHTA, FQGNSA. The V end lost 4 bases, the J end lost 0 bases, and 10 bases lay between the germline ends. The CDR3 spans 15 residues. CDR3 DNA sequence: TGTGCCAGCAGCTACGCTGGGCTTAGCAATCAGCCCCAGCATTTT. Translated, it gives CASSYAGLSNQPQHF.

The rearrangement uses TRBV6-5 and TRBJ1-6; possibly TRBD1 for D (5 bases). The CDR3 is made up of 13 amino acids. Germline values: CDR1 MNHEY, CDR2 SVGAGI. The ends were cut back, 10 bases at V and 8 bases at J, with 15 bases in the middle. CDR3 nucleotides: TGTGCCATAGGACCCGGGGGAGATTCACCCCTCCACTTT. Protein product: CAIGPGGDSPLHF.

This chain connects TRBV11-3 to TRBJ1-1, with TRBD1 as a possible D gene (5 bases). In germline, CDR1 is SGHNT, CDR2 YENEEA. Trimming removed 5 bases at V and 1 base at J, with 11 bases between. This CDR3 has 14 residues. The CDR3 DNA sequence: TGTGCCAGCAGCCCCTCGACAGAGAACACTGAAGCTTTCTTT. Amino acids: CASSPSTENTEAFF.

The V gene is TRBV19, the J gene TRBJ1-2; D is perhaps TRBD1 (6 bases). The CDR3 totals 16 residues. V lost 7 bases, J lost 0 bases, and 18 bases lay in between. The germline CDR1 and CDR2 sequences are LNHDA and SQIVND (reference sequence). The CDR3 region has the DNA TGTGCCAGTAAACTCGGCGGGGGCGAGGCTAACTATGGCTACACCTTC. Protein sequence: CASKLGGGEANYGYTF.

The V and J genes are TRBV2 and TRBJ2-1; 8 nucleotides match TRBD1. Per germline, CDR1 SNHLY and CDR2 FYNNEI. Trimming at V came to 3 bases and at J to 5 bases, leaving 9 bases not matched to a gene. The CDR3 loop spans 16 amino acids. The CDR3 here is CASSDGAGGFDNEQFF. Here the CDR3 DNA reads TGTGCCAGCAGTGATGGGGCAGGGGGCTTCGACAATGAGCAGTTCTTC.

V is TRBV18 and J is TRBJ1-2; 7 bases line up with TRBD1. In germline, CDR1 is KGHSH, CDR2 LQKENI. The V gene end was trimmed by 2 bases and the J gene end by 0 bases; junction bases not matched to a gene: 15. The CDR3 length is 19 residues. DNA for the CDR3: TGTGCCAGCTCACCAATTGCTGGGGGAAAGACAGGGCCTAACTATGGCTACACCTTC. It specifies CASSPIAGGKTGPNYGYTF.

The V call is TRBV18, the J call TRBJ1-6, with D unclear. CDR3 length: 11 amino acids. The V gene lost 3 bases and the J gene lost 10 bases, with 4 bases spanning the gap. CDR1 is KGHSH and CDR2 is LQKENI in the germline V gene. CDR3 in DNA: TGTGCCAGCTCACCTGAGTCACCCCTCCACTTT. It specifies CASSPESPLHF. Using reference TRBV18 and TRBJ1-6 for the parts outside the CDR3, the full variable domain is NAGVMQNPRHLVRRRGQEARLRCSPMKGHSHVYWYRQLPEEGLKFMVYLQKENIIDESGMPKERFSAEFPKEGPSILRIQQVVRGDSAAYFCASSPESPLHFGNGTRLTVT.

This chain joins TRBV3-1 (or the pseudogene TRBV3-2) and TRBJ1-5; D possibly corresponds to TRBD1 (6 bases). The germline V and J ends were trimmed by 2 bases and 7 bases, with 18 bases remaining between them. Germline V lookup: CDR1 LGHDT, CDR2 YNNKEL (reference sequence). The CDR3 has 16 residues. CDR3 DNA sequence: TGTGCCAGCAGCCAACATGGGGGCAGGGGCGGCCAGCCCCAGCATTTT. This translates into CASSQHGGRGGQPQHF.

This chain uses TRBV2 with TRBJ2-7; TRBD2 matches 7 bases. CDR1 SNHLY and CDR2 FYNNEI come from the germline V gene. The CDR3 consists of 11 residues. The junction had 0 bases not matched to a gene; V was cut back by 6 bases and J by 4 bases. This CDR3 is CASSGRYEQYF. CDR3 nucleotide sequence: TGTGCCAGCAGCGGGAGGTACGAGCAGTACTTC.

The V call is TRBV5-1, the J call TRBJ1-4; 8 positions agree with TRBD1. Germline CDR1 is SGHRS and CDR2 is YFSETQ. The CDR3 has 17 residues. V lost 0 bases, J lost 5 bases, and 9 bases stayed unmatched. The CDR3 DNA is TGCGCCAGCAGCTTGGGGAGCGCAGGGGGCCGAAATGAAAAACTGTTTTTT. Its protein is CASSLGSAGGRNEKLFF.

This clone occurred once. The chain is built from TRBV29-1 and TRBJ1-4; 7 bases fit TRBD1. Germline values: CDR1 SQVTM, CDR2 ANQGSEA. CDR3 size: 14 residues. The J segment lost 7 bases and the V segment lost 1 base, leaving 6 bases of the junction unmatched. CDR3 in DNA: TGCAGCGTTGAAGGGCGACAGGGTGGTGAAAAACTGTTTTTT. Its protein product is CSVEGRQGGEKLFF.

This chain connects TRBV6-5 to TRBJ1-5; a possible D gene is TRBD1 (6 bases). CDR3 length equals 13 residues. The V and J ends lost 6 bases and 6 bases respectively, with 12 bases between them. In germline, CDR1 is MNHEY, CDR2 SVGAGI. The CDR3 DNA follows: TGTGCCAGCAGCGGGGGGGCAAGTCAGCCCCAGCATTTT. Protein: CASSGGASQPQHF.

The gene calls are TRBV5-1 and TRBJ2-1; 7 bases are a match to TRBD2. Trimming removed 3 bases from V and 12 bases from J; junction bases left unmatched: 3. The CDR3 length is 11 residues. CDR1 and CDR2 from the germline V gene are SGHRS and YFSETQ. The CDR3 DNA reads TGCGCCAGCAGCTACGGGACTACGCAGTTCTTC. Its translation is CASSYGTTQFF.

The chain employs TRBV6-5 and TRBJ2-5; TRBD1 is a possible D gene (6 bases). The germline V and J ends were trimmed by 0 bases and 4 bases, with 15 bases remaining between them. There are 16 residues in the CDR3. In germline, CDR1 is MNHEY, CDR2 SVGAGI. The CDR3 region is CASSYSLQGHSETQYF. The CDR3 nucleotides are TGTGCCAGCAGTTACTCTTTACAGGGTCATTCAGAGACCCAGTACTTC.

The J gene is TRBJ1-2, the V gene TRBV10-3; 11 bases agree with TRBD1. The CDR3 consists of 14 residues. Germline V gives CDR1 ENHRY, CDR2 SYGVKD. Losses at the gene ends were 6 bases for V and 5 bases for J; bases not matched to a gene: 5. In nucleotides, the CDR3 is TGTGCCATCAGCAGGACAGGGGGCACGTATGGCTACACCTTC. It specifies CAISRTGGTYGYTF.

The rearrangement links TRBV5-1 to TRBJ2-7; the match to TRBD2 covers 13 bases. This CDR3 has 15 amino acids. In germline, CDR1 is SGHRS, CDR2 YFSETQ. The junction had 5 bases not matched to a gene; V was cut back by 3 bases and J by 5 bases. CDR3 sequence (DNA): TGCGCCAGCAGCTCGGCCGGACTAGCGGGAGACGAGCAGTACTTC. This codes for CASSSAGLAGDEQYF.

This sequence joins TRBV7-9 and TRBJ2-1; 11 bases map to TRBD2. Germline trimming cut 2 bases from V and 0 bases from J; bases unmatched to any gene: 9. Germline CDR1 SEHNR, CDR2 FQNEAQ (reference sequence). This CDR3 is built from 19 residues. As DNA, the CDR3 is TGTGCCAGCAGCTTACGGACCCCGACTAGCGGGGCCTCCTACAATGAGCAGTTCTTC. Its protein product is CASSLRTPTSGASYNEQFF.

The DNA for the CDR3 is TGTGCCAGCAGCTCGGGGATGTACGAGACCCAGTACTTC. It codes for CASSSGMYETQYF. The chain is built from TRBV7-2 and TRBJ2-5; a possible D gene is TRBD2 (5 bases). Trimming cost V 4 bases and J 5 bases, with 11 bases left between them. The CDR3 spans 13 residues. Germline V gene data show CDR1 as SGHTA and CDR2 as FQGNSA.

This sequence joins TRBV19 and TRBJ2-1; 16 bases agree with TRBD2. With V trimmed by 1 base and J by 5 bases, 5 bases remained unmatched. The CDR3 is made up of 18 amino acids. Germline CDR1 and CDR2: LNHDA and SQIVND (reference sequence). Written as DNA, the CDR3 is TGTGCCAGTAGTATAGGGGGACTAGCGGGAGGGCCCCACAATGAGCAGTTCTTC. Translated, it gives CASSIGGLAGGPHNEQFF.

J is TRBJ2-3 and V is TRBV28; weak D call: TRBD2 (5 bases). The ends were cut back, 6 bases at V and 1 base at J, with 14 bases in the middle. This CDR3 is 15 amino acids long. Germline V gives CDR1 MDHEN, CDR2 SYDVKM. This CDR3 is CASREDASGTDTQYF. CDR3 in DNA: TGTGCCAGCAGGGAGGACGCTTCAGGCACAGATACGCAGTATTTT.

This sequence joins TRBV14 and TRBJ2-2; possibly TRBD2 for D (5 bases). Germline loops: CDR1 SGHDN, CDR2 FVKESK. This CDR3 is 16 amino acids long. V was clipped by 0 bases and J by 7 bases, with 15 bases between them. The CDR3 loop is CASSQDRLGGYGELFF. The CDR3 bases are TGTGCCAGCAGCCAAGATCGGCTAGGAGGTTACGGGGAGCTGTTTTTT.